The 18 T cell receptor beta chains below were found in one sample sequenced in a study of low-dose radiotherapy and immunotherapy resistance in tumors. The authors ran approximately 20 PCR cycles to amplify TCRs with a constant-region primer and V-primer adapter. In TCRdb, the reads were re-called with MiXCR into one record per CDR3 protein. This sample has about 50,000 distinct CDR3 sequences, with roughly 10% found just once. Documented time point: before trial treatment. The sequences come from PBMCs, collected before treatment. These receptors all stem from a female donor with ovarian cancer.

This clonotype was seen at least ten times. The CDR3 nucleotides read TGCGCCAGCGGCCGGGACAGGGCCTTAAGCACAGATACGCAGTATTTT. Translated: CASGRDRALSTDTQYF. V and J are TRBV5-1 and TRBJ2-3, with 9 bases identical to TRBD1. Germline V lookup: CDR1 SGHRS, CDR2 YFSETQ. CDR3 length: 16 residues. Germline trimming cut 7 bases from V and 0 bases from J; bases unmatched to any gene: 9. Full variable domain (missing parts from reference TRBV5-1 and TRBJ2-3): KAGVTQTPRYLIKTRGQQVTLSCSPISGHRSVSWYQQTPGQGLQFLFEYFSETQRNKGNFPGRFSGRQFSNSRSEMNVSTLELGDSALYLCASGRDRALSTDTQYFGPGTRLTVL.

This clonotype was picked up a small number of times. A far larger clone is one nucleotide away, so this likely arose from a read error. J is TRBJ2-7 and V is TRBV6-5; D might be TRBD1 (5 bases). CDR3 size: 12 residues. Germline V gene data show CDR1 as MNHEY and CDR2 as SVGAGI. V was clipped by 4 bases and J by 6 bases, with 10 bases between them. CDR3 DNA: TGTGCCAGCAGTTCCCCAGGGTGCGAGCAGTACTTC. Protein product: CASSSPGCEQYF.

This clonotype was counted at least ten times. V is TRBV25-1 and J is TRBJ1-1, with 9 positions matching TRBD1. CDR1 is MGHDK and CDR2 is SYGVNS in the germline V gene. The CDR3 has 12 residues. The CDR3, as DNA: TGTGCTACACAGGGGGCGAATACTGAAGCTTTCTTT. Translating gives CATQGANTEAFF. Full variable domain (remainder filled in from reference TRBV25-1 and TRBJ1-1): EADIYQTPRYLVIGTGKKITLECSQTMGHDKMYWYQQDPGMELHLIHYSYGVNSTEKGDLSSESTVSRIRTEHFPLTLESARPSHTSQYLCATQGANTEAFFGQGTRLTVV.

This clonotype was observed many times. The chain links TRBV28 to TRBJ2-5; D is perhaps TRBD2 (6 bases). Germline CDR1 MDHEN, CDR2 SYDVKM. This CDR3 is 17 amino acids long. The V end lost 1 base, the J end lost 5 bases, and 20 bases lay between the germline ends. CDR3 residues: CASSLLGGLPLRETQYF. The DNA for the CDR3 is TGTGCCAGCAGTTTATTAGGTGGACTACCCCTCCGGGAGACCCAGTACTTC.

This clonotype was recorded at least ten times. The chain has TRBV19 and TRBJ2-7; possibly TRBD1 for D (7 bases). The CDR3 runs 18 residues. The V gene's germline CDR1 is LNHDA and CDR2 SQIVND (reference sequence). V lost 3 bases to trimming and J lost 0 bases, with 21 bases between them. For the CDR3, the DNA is TGTGCCAGTAGTATTAAAATAGCGCGCGGGACAGTCTCCTACGAGCAGTACTTC. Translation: CASSIKIARGTVSYEQYF.

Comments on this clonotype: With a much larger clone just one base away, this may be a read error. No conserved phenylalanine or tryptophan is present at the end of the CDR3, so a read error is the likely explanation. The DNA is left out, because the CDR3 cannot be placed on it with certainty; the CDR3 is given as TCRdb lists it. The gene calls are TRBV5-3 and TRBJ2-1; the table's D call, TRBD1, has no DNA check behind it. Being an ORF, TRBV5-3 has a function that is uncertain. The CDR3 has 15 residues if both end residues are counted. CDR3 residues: CASSLGGAAYNEQLS.

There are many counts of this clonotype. CDR3 amino acids: CASSRLQGALNTEAFF. CDR3 DNA sequence: TGCGCCAGCAGCCGCTTACAGGGGGCCCTGAACACTGAAGCTTTCTTT. The chain recombines TRBV4-1 with TRBJ1-1, with TRBD1 identical over 9 bases. Losses at the gene ends were 4 bases for V and 0 bases for J; bases not matched to a gene: 6. The CDR3 is 16 residues long. CDR1 and CDR2 (germline): MGHRA, YSYEKL.

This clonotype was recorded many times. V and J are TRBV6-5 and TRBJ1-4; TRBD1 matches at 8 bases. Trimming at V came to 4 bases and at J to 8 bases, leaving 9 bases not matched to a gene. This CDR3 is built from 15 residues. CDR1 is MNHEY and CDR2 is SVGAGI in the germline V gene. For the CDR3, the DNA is TGTGCCAGCAGTTCCGGACAGGGCATCGTCGAAAAACTGTTTTTT. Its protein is CASSSGQGIVEKLFF.

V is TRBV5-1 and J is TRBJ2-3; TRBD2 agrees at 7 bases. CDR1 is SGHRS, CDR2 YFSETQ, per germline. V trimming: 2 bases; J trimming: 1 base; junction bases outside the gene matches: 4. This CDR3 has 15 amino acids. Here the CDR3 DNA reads TGCGCCAGCAGCTTAATAGCGGGTGGCACAGATACGCAGTATTTT. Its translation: CASSLIAGGTDTQYF.

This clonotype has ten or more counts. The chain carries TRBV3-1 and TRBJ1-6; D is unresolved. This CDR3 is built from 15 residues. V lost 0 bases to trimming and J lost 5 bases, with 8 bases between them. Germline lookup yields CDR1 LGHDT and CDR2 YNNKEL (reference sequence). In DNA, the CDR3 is TGTGCCAGCAGCCAAGAAGACATTGATAATTCACCCCTCCACTTT. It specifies CASSQEDIDNSPLHF.

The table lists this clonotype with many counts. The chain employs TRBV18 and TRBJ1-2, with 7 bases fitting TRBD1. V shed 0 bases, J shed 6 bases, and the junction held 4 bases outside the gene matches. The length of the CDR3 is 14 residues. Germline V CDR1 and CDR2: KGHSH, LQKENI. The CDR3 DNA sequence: TGTGCCAGCTCACCACCCGGGACAGAGGATGGCTACACCTTC. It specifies CASSPPGTEDGYTF.

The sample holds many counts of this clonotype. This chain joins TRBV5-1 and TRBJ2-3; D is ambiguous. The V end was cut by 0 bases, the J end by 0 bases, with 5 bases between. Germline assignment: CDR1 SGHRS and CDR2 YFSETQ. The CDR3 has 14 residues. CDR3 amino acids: CASSLAPSTDTQYF. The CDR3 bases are TGCGCCAGCAGCTTGGCCCCTAGCACAGATACGCAGTATTTT.

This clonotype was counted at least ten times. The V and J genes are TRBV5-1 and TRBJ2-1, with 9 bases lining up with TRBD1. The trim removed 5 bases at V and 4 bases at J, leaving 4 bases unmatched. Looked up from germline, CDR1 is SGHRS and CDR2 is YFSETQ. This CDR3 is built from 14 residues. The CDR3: CASSEDRGYNEQFF. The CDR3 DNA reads TGCGCCAGCAGTGAGGACAGGGGATACAATGAGCAGTTCTTC. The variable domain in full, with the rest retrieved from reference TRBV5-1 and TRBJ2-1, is KAGVTQTPRYLIKTRGQQVTLSCSPISGHRSVSWYQQTPGQGLQFLFEYFSETQRNKGNFPGRFSGRQFSNSRSEMNVSTLELGDSALYLCASSEDRGYNEQFFGPGTRLTVL.

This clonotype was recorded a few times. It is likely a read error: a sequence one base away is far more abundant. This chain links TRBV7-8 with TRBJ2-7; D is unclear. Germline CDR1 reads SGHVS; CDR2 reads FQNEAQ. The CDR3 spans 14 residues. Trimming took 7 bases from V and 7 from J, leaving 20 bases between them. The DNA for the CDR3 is TGTGCCAGCAAGACACGGAGCTCCTACAATGAGCAGTACTTC. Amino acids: CASKTRSSYNEQYF.

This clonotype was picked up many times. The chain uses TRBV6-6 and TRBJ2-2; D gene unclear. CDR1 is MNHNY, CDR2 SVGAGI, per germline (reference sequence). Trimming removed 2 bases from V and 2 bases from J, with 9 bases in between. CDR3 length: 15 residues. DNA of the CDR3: TGTGCCAGCAGTTACCTGGCAGCAAACACCGGGGAGCTGTTTTTT. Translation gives CASSYLAANTGELFF.

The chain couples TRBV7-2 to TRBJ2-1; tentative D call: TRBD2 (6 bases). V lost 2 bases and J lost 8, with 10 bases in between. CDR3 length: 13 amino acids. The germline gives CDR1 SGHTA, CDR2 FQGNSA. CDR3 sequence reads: CASSLRASDEQFF. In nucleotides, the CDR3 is TGTGCCAGCAGCTTACGGGCTAGCGATGAGCAGTTCTTC.

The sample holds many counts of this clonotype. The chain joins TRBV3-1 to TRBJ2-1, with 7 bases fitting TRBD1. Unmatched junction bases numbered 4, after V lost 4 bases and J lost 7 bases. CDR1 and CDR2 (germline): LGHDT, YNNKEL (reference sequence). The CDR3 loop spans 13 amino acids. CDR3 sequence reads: CASSPSGGNEQFF. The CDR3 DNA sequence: TGTGCCAGCAGCCCGTCAGGGGGAAATGAGCAGTTCTTC.

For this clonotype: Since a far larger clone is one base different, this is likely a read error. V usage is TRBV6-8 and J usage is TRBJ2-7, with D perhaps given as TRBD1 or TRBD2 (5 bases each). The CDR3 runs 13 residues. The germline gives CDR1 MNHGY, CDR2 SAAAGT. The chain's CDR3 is CTSSWQGDYEQYF. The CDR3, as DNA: TGTACCAGCAGTTGGCAGGGAGACTACGAGCAGTACTTC.